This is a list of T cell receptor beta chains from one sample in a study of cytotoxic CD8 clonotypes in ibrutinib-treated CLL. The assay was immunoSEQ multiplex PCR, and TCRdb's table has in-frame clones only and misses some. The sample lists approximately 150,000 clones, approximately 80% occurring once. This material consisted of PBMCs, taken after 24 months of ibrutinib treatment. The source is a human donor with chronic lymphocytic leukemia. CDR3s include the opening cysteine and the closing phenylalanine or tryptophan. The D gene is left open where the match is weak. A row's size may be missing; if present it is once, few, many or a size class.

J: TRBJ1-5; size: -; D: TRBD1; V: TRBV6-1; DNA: TGTGCCAGCAGTGAAGGGGGGACAGGCAGCAAGGCGCCCCAGCATTTT; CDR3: CASSEGGTGSKAPQHF
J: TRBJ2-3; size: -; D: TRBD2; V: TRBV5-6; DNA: TGTGCCAGCAGCGCGGGAGAACAGTATTTT; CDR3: CASSAGEQYF
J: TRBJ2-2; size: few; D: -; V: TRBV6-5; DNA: TGTGCCAGCAGCCGGAACACCGGGGAGCTGTTTTTT; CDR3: CASSRNTGELFF
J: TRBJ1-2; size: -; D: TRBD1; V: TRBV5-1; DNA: TGCGCCAGCACCCCCGACAGGGGTTTTTATGGCTACACCTTC; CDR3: CASTPDRGFYGYTF
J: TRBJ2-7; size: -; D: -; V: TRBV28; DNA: TGTGCCAGCAGTTCCCCTTACGAGCAGTACTTC; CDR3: CASSSPYEQYF
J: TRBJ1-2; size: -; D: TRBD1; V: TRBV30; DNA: TGTGCCTGGTCCCACGGGACAGTAAATGGCTACACCTTC; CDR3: CAWSHGTVNGYTF
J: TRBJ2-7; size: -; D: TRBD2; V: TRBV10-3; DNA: TGTGCCATACAAGCGGGACCCTCCTACGAGCAGTACTTC; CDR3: CAIQAGPSYEQYF
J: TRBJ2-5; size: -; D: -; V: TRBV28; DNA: TGTGCCAGCAGACCCTTCTTGATGTGGACCCAGTACTTC; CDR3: CASRPFLMWTQYF
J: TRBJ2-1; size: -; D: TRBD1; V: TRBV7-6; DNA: TGTGCCAGCAGGGCGGGACAGGGGGCTTACAATGAGCAGTTCTTC; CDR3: CASRAGQGAYNEQFF
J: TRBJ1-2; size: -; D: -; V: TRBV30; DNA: TGTGCCTGGAGTAGACAGATAATAAACTATGGCTACACCTTC; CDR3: CAWSRQIINYGYTF
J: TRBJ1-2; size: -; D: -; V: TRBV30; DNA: TGTGCCTGGAGTGTCGATGGGAACTATGGCTACACCTTC; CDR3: CAWSVDGNYGYTF
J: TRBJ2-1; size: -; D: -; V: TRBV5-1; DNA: TGCGCCAGCAGCGAGGACAGTACCTCCTACAATGAGCAGTTCTTC; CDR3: CASSEDSTSYNEQFF
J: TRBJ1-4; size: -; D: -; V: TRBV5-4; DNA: TGTGCCAGCAGCTTGGCTGGGACTGAAGCTAATGAAAAACTGTTTTTT; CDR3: CASSLAGTEANEKLFF
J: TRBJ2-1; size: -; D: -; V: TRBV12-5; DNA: TGTGCTAGTGGTTCCACCTTAGCGGAACAGTTCTTC; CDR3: CASGSTLAEQFF
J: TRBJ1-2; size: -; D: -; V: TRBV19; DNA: TGTGCCAGTAGTACCAACAACGGCTACACCTTC; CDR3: CASSTNNGYTF
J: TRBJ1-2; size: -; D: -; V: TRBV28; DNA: TGTGCCAGCAGTTTATTGGGCAGGGCCCATGGCTACACCTTC; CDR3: CASSLLGRAHGYTF
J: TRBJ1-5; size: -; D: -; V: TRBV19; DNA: TGTGCCAGTAGTTTTTACGGGACATTTAGCAATCAGCCCCAGCATTTT; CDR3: CASSFYGTFSNQPQHF
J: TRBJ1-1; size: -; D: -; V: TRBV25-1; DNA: TGTGCCAGCACCAAGACTGGGACGTTTACTGAAGCTTTCTTT; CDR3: CASTKTGTFTEAFF
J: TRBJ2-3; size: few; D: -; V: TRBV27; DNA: TGTGCCACCAGTGACCCGTATGCTTGGGGGCTCACAGATACGCAGTATTTT; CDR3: CATSDPYAWGLTDTQYF
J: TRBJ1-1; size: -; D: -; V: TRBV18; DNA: TGTGCCAGCTCACCACGGCAGGGGAACACTGAAGCTTTCTTT; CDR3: CASSPRQGNTEAFF
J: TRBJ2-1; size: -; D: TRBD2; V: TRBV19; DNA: TGTGCCAGTAGTATAATCCGCGGGAGGGCCGGGGCGGATGAGCAGTTCTTC; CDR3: CASSIIRGRAGADEQFF
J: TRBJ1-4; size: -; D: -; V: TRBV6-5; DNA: TGTGCCAGCAGTTACCTATTTGCAACTAATGAAAAACTGTTTTTT; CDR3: CASSYLFATNEKLFF